Below, one T cell receptor beta chain is given with its context. This entry comes from a study of cytomegalovirus exposure and HLA in healthy donors. V lost 1 base and J lost 5; bases outside the gene matches: 0. CDR1 SGHVS and CDR2 FNYEAQ come from the germline V gene. The CDR3 has 14 amino acids. The PCR had 60 Vbeta and 13 Jbeta primers. Measured with immunoSEQ multiplex PCR; TCRdb has only the in-frame clones, and not every one. The sample lists some 140,000 clones; approximately 80% were seen once. V and J are TRBV7-6 and TRBJ1-5; 9 bases match TRBD1. This receptor was obtained from a man aged 35 to 55 in good health and CMV-seronegative. Source material: PBMCs. CDR3 in amino acids: CASSLGQGDQPQHF. The CDR3 DNA reads TGTGCCAGCAGCTTAGGACAGGGGGATCAGCCCCAGCATTTT.